The 2 T cell receptor beta chains reported below all come from one sample, sequenced in a study of CD8+ T cells in alopecia areata. Following extraction, RNA underwent reverse transcription to cDNA, which served as the sequencing template. Only in-frame clones appear in the TCRdb table, and some are missing; sequencing was by immunoSEQ multiplex PCR. There are around 14,000 clones in the sample; under 60% occur only once, and about a tenth lies in the top ten. Sampling of alopecia areata patients yielded lesional scalp punch biopsies as well as peripheral blood. The sequencing here drew on skin, taken at week 0. The origin of the receptors is a human donor with alopecia areata.

J is TRBJ2-1 and V is TRBV10-3; D is unresolved. CDR1 and CDR2 from the germline V gene are ENHRY and SYGVKD. V was clipped by 0 bases and J by 5 bases, with 17 bases between them. This CDR3 spans 17 amino acids. The CDR3 spells CAISESQVLVQDNEQFF. CDR3 bases: TGTGCCATCAGTGAGTCCCAGGTCCTTGTCCAGGACAATGAGCAGTTCTTC.

The V gene is TRBV19, the J gene TRBJ1-5; TRBD1 might be the D (6 bases). Germline lookup yields CDR1 LNHDA and CDR2 SQIVND (reference sequence). There are 17 residues in the CDR3. Trimming stripped 6 bases from V and 0 bases from J, with 18 bases between. In DNA form, the CDR3 reads TGTGCCAGTAGCCGATCGGGGGCAGCGAATAGCAATCAGCCCCAGCATTTT. Its translation: CASSRSGAANSNQPQHF.